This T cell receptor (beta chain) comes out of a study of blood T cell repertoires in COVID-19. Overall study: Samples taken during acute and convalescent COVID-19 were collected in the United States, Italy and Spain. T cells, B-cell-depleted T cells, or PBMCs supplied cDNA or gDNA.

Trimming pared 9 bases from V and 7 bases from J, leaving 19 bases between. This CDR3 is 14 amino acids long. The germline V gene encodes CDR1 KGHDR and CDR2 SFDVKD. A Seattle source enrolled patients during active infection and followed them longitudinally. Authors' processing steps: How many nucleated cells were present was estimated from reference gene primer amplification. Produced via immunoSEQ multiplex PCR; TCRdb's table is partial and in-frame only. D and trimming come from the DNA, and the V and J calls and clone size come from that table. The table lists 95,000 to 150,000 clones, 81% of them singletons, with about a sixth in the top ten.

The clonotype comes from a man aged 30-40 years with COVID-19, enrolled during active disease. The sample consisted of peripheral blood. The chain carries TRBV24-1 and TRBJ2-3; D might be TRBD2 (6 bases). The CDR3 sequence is CATGGSGLGNTQYF. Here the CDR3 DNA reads TGTGCCACCGGAGGGTCAGGGTTGGGAAATACGCAGTATTTT.